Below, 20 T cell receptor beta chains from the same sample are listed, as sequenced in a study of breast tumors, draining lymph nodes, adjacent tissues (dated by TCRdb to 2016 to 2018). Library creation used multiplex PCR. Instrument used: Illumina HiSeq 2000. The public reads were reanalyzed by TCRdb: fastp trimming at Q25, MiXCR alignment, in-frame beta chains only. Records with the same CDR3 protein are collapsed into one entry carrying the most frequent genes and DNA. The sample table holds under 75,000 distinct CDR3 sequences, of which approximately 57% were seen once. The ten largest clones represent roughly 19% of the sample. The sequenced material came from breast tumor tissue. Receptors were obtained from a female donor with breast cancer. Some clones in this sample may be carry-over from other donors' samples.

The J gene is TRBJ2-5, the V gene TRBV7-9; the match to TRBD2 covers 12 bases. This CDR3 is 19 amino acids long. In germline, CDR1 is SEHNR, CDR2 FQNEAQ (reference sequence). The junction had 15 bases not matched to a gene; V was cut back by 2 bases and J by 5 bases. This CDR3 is CASSLWGGLAGGIGETQYF. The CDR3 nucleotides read TGTGCCAGCAGCTTATGGGGGGGGCTAGCGGGAGGGATAGGGGAGACCCAGTACTTC.

CDR3 in amino acids: CASSPRTSGTYEQYF. As DNA, the CDR3 is TGTGCCAGCAGCCCCCGGACTAGCGGCACCTACGAGCAGTACTTC. V gene TRBV13 combines with J gene TRBJ2-7, with 10 bases matching TRBD2. V gave up 5 bases and J gave up 2 bases; unmatched junction bases: 6. Germline CDR1 is PRHDT and CDR2 is FYEKMQ (reference sequence). The CDR3 has 15 amino acids.

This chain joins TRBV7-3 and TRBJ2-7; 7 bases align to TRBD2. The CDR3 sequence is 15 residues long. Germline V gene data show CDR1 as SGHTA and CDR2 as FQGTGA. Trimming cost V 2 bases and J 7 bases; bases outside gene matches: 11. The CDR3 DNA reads TGTGCCAGCAGCTTACAGGCCAGCGGGGCCGGGGAGCAGTACTTC. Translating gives CASSLQASGAGEQYF.

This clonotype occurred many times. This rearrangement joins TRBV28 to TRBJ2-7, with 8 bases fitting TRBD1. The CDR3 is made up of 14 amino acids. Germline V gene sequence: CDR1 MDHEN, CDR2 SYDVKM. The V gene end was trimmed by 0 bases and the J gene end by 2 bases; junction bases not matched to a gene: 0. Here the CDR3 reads CASSLWGQAYEQYF. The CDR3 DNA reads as TGTGCCAGCAGTTTATGGGGACAGGCCTACGAGCAGTACTTC.

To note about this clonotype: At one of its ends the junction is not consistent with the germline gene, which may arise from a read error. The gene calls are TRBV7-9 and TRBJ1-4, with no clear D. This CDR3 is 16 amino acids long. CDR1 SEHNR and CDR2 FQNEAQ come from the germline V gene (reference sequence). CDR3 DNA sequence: TGTGCCAGCAGCTCAACTCGGATGGGGTTTAATGAAAAACTGTTCTTT. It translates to CASSSTRMGFNEKLFF.

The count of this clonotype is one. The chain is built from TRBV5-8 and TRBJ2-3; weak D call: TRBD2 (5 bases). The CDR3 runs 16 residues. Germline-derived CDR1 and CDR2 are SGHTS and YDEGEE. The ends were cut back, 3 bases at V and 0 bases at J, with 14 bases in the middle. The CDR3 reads CASSYGLSVSTDTQYF. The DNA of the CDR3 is TGTGCCAGCAGCTACGGACTGTCAGTCAGCACAGATACGCAGTATTTT.

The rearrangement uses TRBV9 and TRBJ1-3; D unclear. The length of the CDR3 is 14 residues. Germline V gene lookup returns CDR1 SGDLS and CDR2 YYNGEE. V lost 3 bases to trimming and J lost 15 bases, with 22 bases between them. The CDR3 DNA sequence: TGTGCCAGCAGCGGAGGGAACTCTGGAAACGCCACATATTTT. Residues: CASSGGNSGNATYF.

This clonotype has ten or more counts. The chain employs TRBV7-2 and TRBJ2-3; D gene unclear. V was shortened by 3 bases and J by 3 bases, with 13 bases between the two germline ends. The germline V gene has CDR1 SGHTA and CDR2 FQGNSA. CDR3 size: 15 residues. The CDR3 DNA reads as TGTGCCAGCAGCTTTGGTTCCGGCAAAACAGATACGCAGTATTTT. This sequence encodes CASSFGSGKTDTQYF.

CDR3 sequence (DNA): TGCAGCGTTGTTTACTACTTAGACGGGAGGGCCCTTGGTTCTGACAATGAGCAGTTCTTC. Translation gives CSVVYYLDGRALGSDNEQFF. The V and J genes are TRBV29-1 and TRBJ2-1; 8 bases align to TRBD2. CDR1 is SQVTM, CDR2 ANQGSEA, per germline. V shed 4 bases, J shed 5 bases, and the junction held 25 bases outside the gene matches. CDR3 length: 20 residues.

The CDR3 loop reads CASSPGQGMRNEKLFF. CDR3 in DNA: TGTGCCAGCAGCCCCGGACAGGGGATGAGAAATGAAAAACTGTTTTTT. The rearrangement joins TRBV11-1 to TRBJ1-4, with 9 bases identical to TRBD1. There are 16 residues in the CDR3. Trimming took 5 bases from V and 5 from J; bases not matched to a gene: 9. From germline, CDR1 is SGHAT and CDR2 FQDESV (reference sequence).

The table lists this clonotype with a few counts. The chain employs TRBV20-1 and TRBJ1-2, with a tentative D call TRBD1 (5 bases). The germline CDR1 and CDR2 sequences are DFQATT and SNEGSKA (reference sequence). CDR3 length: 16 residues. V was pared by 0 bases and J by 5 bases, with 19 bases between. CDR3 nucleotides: TGCAGTGCTAGAGATAGGGGTGCAGATACGCAGTATGGCTACACCTTC. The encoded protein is CSARDRGADTQYGYTF.

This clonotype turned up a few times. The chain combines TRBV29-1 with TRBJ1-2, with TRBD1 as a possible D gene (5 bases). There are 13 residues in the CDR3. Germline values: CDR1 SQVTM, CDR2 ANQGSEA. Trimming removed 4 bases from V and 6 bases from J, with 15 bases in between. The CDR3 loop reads CSVVYYLGDGYTF. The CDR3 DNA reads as TGCAGCGTTGTTTACTACTTAGGGGATGGCTACACCTTC.

Written as DNA, the CDR3 is TGCGCCAGCAGCTTGGTAGGCACCCGAAGCTCCTATAATTCACCCCTCCACTTT. Its protein product is CASSLVGTRSSYNSPLHF. The chain combines TRBV5-1 with TRBJ1-6; D gene unclear. From germline, CDR1 is SGHRS and CDR2 YFSETQ. Trimming shortened V by 0 bases and J by 0 bases, and 13 bases separated the two germline ends. The CDR3 is 18 residues long.

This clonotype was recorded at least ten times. The CDR3 spells CSLGRSPGNTIYF. Here the CDR3 DNA reads TGCAGTTTAGGTAGATCGCCTGGAAACACCATATATTTT. The chain is built from TRBV20-1 and TRBJ1-3; D gene unclear. V shed 8 bases and J shed 2 bases, with 13 bases lying between them. Germline V lookup: CDR1 DFQATT, CDR2 SNEGSKA (reference sequence). The CDR3 is 13 amino acids.

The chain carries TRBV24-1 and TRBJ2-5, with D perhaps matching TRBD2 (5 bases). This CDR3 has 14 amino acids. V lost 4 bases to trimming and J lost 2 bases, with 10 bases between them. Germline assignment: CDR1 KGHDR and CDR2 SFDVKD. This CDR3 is CATSDPGSQETQYF. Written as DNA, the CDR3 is TGTGCCACCAGTGACCCGGGATCTCAAGAGACCCAGTACTTC.

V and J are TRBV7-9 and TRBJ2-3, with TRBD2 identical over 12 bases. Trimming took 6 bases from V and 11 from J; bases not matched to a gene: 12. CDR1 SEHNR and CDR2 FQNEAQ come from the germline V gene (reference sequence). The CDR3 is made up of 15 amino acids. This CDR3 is CASRPGLAGKGEQYF. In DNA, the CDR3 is TGTGCCAGCAGGCCTGGACTAGCGGGGAAGGGTGAGCAGTATTTT.

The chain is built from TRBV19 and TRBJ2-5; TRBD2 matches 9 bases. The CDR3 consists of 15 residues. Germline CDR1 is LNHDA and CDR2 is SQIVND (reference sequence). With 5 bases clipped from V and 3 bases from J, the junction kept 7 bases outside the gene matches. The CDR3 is CASSGVAGGEETQYF. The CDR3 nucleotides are TGTGCCAGTAGTGGGGTGGCGGGAGGGGAAGAGACCCAGTACTTC.

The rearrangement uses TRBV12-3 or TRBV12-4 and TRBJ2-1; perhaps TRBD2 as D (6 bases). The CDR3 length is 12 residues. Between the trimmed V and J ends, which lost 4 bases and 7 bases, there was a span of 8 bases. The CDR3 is CASSWDLNEQFF. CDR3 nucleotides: TGTGCCAGCAGTTGGGACTTAAATGAGCAGTTCTTC.

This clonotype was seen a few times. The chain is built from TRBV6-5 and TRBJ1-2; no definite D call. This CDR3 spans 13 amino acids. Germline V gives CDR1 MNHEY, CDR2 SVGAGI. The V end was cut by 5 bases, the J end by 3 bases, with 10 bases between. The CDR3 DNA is TGTGCCAGCAGTCACAAGGGCTACTATGGCTACACCTTC. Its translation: CASSHKGYYGYTF.

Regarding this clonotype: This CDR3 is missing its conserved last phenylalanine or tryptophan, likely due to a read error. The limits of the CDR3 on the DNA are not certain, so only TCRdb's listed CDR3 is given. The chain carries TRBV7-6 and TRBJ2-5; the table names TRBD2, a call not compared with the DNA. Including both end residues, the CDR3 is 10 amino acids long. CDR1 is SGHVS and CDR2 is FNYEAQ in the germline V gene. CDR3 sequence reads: CASSLGGLAG.